The source of this TCR beta chain is a study of metastatic and nonmetastatic thyroid tumors. On the study more broadly: It was across blood and tumor or nodule tissue from malignant and benign thyroid patients that repertoires were compared. Whole-study findings and limits: Reported TCR beta diversity, measured in blood and tumor, was significantly higher for malignant thyroid tumors than for benign nodules.

V was pared by 4 bases and J by 3 bases, with 8 bases of the junction left unmatched. Germline V lookup: CDR1 LGHDT, CDR2 YNNKEL (reference sequence). CDR3 length: 16 amino acids. On this clone itself: The target antigen is unknown.

Among the patients, none had received any treatment before thyroid surgery. Authors' analysis steps: It was from CDR3 differences across clinicopathological groups that a distant-metastasis classifier for papillary thyroid cancer was built. TCRdb used MiXCR to call clones anew from the PCR reads. In this record, the V and J calls reflect TCRdb's handling and not the investigators' own analysis. The sample lists tens of thousands of clones, around half occurring once. The chain employs TRBV3-1 and TRBJ2-2; 7 bases fit TRBD1. This TCR was sampled from a male donor with papillary thyroid cancer or a benign thyroid nodule (not recorded which). Some clones in this sample may be carry-over from other donors' samples. The sequenced material came from tumor tissue. The CDR3: CASSPKGTDYTGELFF. The CDR3 DNA reads TGTGCCAGCAGCCCGAAAGGGACAGACTACACCGGGGAGCTGTTTTTT.